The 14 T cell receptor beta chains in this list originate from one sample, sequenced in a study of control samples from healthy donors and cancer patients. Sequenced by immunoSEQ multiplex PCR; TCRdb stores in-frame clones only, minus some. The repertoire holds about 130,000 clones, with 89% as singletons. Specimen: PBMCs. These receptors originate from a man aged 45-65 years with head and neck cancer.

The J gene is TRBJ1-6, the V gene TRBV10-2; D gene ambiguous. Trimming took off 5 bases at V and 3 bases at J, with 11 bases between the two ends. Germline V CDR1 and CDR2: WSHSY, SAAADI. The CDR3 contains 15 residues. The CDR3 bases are TGCGCCAGCAGTATGGAGTCAGTCTATAATTCACCCCTCCACTTT. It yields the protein CASSMESVYNSPLHF.

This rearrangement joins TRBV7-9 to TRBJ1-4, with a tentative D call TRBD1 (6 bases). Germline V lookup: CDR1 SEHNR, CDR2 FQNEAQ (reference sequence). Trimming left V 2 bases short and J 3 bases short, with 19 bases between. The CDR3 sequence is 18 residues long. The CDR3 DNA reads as TGTGCCAGCAGCTTACCTCCGGGGGGCGATCAGGCTAATGAAAAACTGTTTTTT. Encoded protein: CASSLPPGGDQANEKLFF.

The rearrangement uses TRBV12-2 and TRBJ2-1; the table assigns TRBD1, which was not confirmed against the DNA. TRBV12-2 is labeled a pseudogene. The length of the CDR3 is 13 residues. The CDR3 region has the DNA TGTGCAAGTATAACAGGGCTCCCGAATGAGCAGTTCTTC. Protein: CASITGLPNEQFF.

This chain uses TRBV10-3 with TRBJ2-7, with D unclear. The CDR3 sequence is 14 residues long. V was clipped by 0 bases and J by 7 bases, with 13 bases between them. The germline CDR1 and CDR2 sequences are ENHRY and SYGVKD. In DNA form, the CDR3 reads TGTGCCATCAGTGAGTCGTTTTCTAGTATAGAGCAGTACTTC. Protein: CAISESFSSIEQYF.

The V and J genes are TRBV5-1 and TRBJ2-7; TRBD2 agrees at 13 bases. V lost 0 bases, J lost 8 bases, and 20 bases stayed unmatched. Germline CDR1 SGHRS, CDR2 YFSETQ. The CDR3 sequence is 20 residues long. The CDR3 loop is CASSLEEFGTSGTRVVKQYF. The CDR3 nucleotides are TGCGCCAGCAGCTTGGAAGAATTCGGGACTAGCGGGACGAGGGTCGTGAAGCAGTACTTC.

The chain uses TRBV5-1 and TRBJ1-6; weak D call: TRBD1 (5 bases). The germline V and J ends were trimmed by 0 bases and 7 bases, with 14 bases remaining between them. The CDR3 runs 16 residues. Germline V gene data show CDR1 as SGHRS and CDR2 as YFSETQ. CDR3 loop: CASSLDSGTGNSPLHF. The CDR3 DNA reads TGCGCCAGCAGCTTGGACTCAGGGACTGGAAATTCACCCCTCCACTTT.

The CDR3 DNA reads TGTGCCAGCAGCTCTCCGGGACAGGGGAAAAACATTCAGTACTTC. Protein: CASSSPGQGKNIQYF. This chain connects TRBV5-4 to TRBJ2-4; 10 bases align to TRBD1. V lost 3 bases and J lost 4; bases outside the gene matches: 4. The germline V gene encodes CDR1 SGHNT and CDR2 YYREEE (reference sequence). The CDR3 runs to 15 residues. Full variable domain (remainder filled in from reference TRBV5-4 and TRBJ2-4): ETGVTQSPTHLIKTRGQQVTLRCSSQSGHNTVSWYQQALGQGPQFIFQYYREEENGRGNFPPRFSGLQFPNYSSELNVNALELDDSALYLCASSSPGQGKNIQYFGAGTRLSVL.

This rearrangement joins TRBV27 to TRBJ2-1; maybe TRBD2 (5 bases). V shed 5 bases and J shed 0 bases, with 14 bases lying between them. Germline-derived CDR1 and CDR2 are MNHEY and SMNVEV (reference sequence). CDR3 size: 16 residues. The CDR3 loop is CASSPRTGSSYNEQFF. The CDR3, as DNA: TGTGCCAGCAGTCCTCGGACGGGGAGCTCCTACAATGAGCAGTTCTTC.

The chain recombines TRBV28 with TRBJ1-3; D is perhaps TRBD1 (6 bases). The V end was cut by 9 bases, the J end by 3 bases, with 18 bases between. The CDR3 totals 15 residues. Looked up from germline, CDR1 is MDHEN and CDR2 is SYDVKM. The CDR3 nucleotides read TGTGCCAGTGGGGGGGCAGGGGACTTTGGAAACACCATATATTTT. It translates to CASGGAGDFGNTIYF.

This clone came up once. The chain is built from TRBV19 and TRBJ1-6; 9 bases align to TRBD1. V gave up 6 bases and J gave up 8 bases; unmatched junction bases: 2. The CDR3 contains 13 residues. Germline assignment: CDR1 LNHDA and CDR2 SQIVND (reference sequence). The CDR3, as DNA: TGTGCCAGTAGAAGGACAGGGGATTCACCCCTCCACTTT. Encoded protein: CASRRTGDSPLHF.

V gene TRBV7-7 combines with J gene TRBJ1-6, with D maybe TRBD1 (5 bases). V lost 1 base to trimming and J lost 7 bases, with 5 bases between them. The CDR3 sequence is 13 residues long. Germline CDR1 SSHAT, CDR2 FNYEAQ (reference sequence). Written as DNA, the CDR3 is TGTGCCAGCAGCTTAGGACAGAATTCACCCCTCCACTTT. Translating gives CASSLGQNSPLHF.

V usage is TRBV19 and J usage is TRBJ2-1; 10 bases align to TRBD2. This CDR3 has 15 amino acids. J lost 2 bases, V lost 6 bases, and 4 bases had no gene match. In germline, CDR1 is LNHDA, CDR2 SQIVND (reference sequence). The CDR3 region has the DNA TGTGCCAGTAGCACTCTAGCGGGGGCCTACAATGAGCAGTTCTTC. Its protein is CASSTLAGAYNEQFF. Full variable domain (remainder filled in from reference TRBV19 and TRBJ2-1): DGGITQSPKYLFRKEGQNVTLSCEQNLNHDAMYWYRQDPGQGLRLIYYSQIVNDFQKGDIAEGYSVSREKKESFPLTVTSAQKNPTAFYLCASSTLAGAYNEQFFGPGTRLTVL.

The CDR3 sequence is CASSLAPGQPTNEKLFF. The CDR3 nucleotides are TGTGCCAGCAGCTTAGCTCCAGGGCAACCGACTAATGAAAAACTGTTTTTT. The rearrangement links TRBV7-6 to TRBJ1-4; TRBD1 might be the D (5 bases). The CDR3 contains 17 residues. V was clipped by 0 bases and J by 2 bases, with 13 bases between them. CDR1 is SGHVS, CDR2 FNYEAQ, per germline.

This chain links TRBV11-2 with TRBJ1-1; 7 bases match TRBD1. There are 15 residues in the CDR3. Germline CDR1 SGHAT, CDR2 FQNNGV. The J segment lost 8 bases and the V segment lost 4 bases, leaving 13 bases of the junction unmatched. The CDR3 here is CASSSQFMRTGEAFF. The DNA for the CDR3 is TGTGCCAGCAGCTCCCAATTCATGCGGACAGGAGAAGCTTTCTTT.